A selection of T cell receptor beta chains follows, all from one sample in a study of beta chain features in type 1 diabetes. Measured with immunoSEQ multiplex PCR; TCRdb has only the in-frame clones, and not every one. The sample lists 600,000 to 700,000 clones, 13% occurring once. Sequencing was carried out using naive CD4+ T cells from blood. The receptors shown here come from a man between 18 and 29 years old with type 1 diabetes. CDR3s leave out the opening cysteine and the closing phenylalanine or tryptophan.

j_gene,len,v_gene,CDR3aa
TRBJ1-6,13,TRBV15,ATSRETGAQSPLH
TRBJ1-2,10,TRBV28,ASSLVGYGYT
TRBJ1-3,13,TRBV6-5,ASSTGVIFGNTIY
TRBJ1-1,12,TRBV6-5,ASRKGRLITEAF
TRBJ2-5,11,TRBV9,ASSVFGEETQY
TRBJ2-7,13,TRBV5-1,ASSFSGAMNYEQY
TRBJ2-7,11,TRBV5-6,ASRTGISHEQY
TRBJ1-1,11,TRBV25-1,ASTSGRNTEAF
TRBJ1-1,11,TRBV5-6,ASSFGRVHEAF
TRBJ2-5,13,TRBV6-5,ASSYSVGGPETQY
TRBJ1-1,12,TRBV30,AWSVNLLNAEAF
TRBJ1-1,13,TRBV2,ASREQGVTNTEAF
TRBJ2-5,13,TRBV4-1,ASSQGGVGDETQY
TRBJ1-1,10,TRBV13,ASSSTGAHVF
TRBJ2-3,16,TRBV4-2,ASSQEGASGSNTDTQY
TRBJ2-4,15,TRBV7-2,ASSLPGELGAKNIQY
TRBJ2-2,13,TRBV2,ASKMRTQNTGELF
TRBJ2-5,13,TRBV12-2,ASRPTTSGGETQY